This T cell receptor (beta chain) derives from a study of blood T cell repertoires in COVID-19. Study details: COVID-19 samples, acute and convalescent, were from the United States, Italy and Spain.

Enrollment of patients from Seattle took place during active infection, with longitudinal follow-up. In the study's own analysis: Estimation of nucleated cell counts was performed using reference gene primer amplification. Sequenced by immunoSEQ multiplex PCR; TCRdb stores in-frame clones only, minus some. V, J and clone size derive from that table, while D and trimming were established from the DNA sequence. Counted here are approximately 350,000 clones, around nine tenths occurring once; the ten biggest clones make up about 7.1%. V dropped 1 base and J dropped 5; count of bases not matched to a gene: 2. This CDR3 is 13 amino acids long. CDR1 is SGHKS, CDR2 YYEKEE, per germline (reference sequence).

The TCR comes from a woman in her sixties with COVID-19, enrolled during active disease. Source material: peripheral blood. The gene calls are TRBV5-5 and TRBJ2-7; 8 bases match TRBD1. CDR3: CASSLPGGHEQYF. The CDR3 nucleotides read TGTGCCAGCAGCTTGCCAGGGGGCCACGAGCAGTACTTC.